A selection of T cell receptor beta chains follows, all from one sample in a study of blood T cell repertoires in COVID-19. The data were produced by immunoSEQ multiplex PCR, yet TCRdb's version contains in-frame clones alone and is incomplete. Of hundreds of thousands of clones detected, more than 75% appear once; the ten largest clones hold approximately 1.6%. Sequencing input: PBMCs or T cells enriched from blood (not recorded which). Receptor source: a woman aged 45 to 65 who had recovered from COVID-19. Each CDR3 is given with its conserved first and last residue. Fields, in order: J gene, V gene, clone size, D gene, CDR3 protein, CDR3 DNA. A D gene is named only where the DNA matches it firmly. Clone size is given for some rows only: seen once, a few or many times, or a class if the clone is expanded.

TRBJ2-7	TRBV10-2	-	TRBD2	CASSRLAESYEQYF	TGCGCCAGCAGCAGACTAGCGGAGTCCTACGAGCAGTACTTC
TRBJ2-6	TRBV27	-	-	CASSHRNSGANVLTF	TGTGCCAGCAGTCACAGGAACTCTGGGGCCAACGTCCTGACTTTC
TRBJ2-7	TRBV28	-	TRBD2	CASSSFSGTGTRPYEQYF	TGTGCCAGCAGTTCCTTTTCTGGAACCGGGACTAGGCCATACGAGCAGTACTTC
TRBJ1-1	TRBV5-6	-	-	CASSFPKTRIHTEAFF	TGTGCCAGCAGCTTCCCTAAAACTAGAATCCACACTGAAGCTTTCTTT
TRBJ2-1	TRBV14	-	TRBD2	CASSHPGGPGLAGNEQFF	TGTGCCAGCAGCCACCCCGGGGGGCCGGGACTAGCGGGAAATGAGCAGTTCTTC
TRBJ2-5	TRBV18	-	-	CASSMGAGEETQYF	TGTGCCAGCTCAATGGGGGCAGGGGAAGAGACCCAGTACTTC
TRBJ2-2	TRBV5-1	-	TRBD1	CASSPQGDTGELFF	TGCGCCAGCAGCCCACAGGGGGACACCGGGGAGCTGTTTTTT
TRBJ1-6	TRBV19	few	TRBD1	CASRKQGNNSPLHF	TGTGCCAGTAGAAAACAGGGGAATAATTCACCCCTCCACTTT
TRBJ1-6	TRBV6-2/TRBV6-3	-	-	CASSPLQGGGNSPLHF	TGTGCCAGCAGTCCCCTTCAGGGAGGCGGTAATTCACCCCTCCACTTT
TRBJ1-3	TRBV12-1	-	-	CASSLRLKTTSTGEETSSGNTIYF	TGTGCCAGCAGCTTGAGACTTAAGACCACCTCGACCGGCGAAGAAACGAGCTCTGGAAACACCATATATTTT
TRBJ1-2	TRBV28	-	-	CASSPQLNYGYTF	TGTGCCAGCAGCCCTCAACTTAACTATGGCTACACCTTC
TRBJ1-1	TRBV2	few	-	CASEGGFGTEAFF	TGTGCCAGCGAAGGCGGCTTTGGCACTGAAGCTTTCTTT
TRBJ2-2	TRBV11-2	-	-	CASSLLTRGELFF	TGTGCCAGCAGCTTACTAACGAGGGGGGAGCTGTTTTTT
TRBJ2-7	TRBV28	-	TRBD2	CASSFPREGRNEQYF	TGTGCCAGCAGTTTCCCTCGGGAGGGCCGGAACGAGCAGTACTTC
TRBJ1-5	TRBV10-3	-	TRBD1	CAISDGTGGQPQHF	TGTGCCATCAGTGACGGGACAGGGGGTCAGCCCCAGCATTTT
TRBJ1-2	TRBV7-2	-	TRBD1	CASSYNGQGDGYTF	TGTGCCAGCAGCTATAATGGACAGGGAGATGGCTACACCTTC
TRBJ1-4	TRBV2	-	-	CASSVTGYNEKLFF	TGTGCCAGCAGTGTAACAGGGTATAATGAAAAACTGTTTTTT
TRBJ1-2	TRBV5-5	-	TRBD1	CASSFQGGAGYGYTF	TGTGCCAGCAGCTTTCAAGGGGGCGCGGGCTATGGCTACACCTTC
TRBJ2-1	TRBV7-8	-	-	CASSRVGGADIYNEQFF	TGTGCCAGCAGCCGAGTGGGTGGTGCGGATATCTACAATGAGCAGTTCTTC
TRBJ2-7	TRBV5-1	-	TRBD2	CASVAVAGSDEQYF	TGCGCCAGCGTCGCGGTAGCGGGAAGCGACGAGCAGTACTTC
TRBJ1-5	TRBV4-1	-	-	CASSQLQGNQPQHF	TGCGCCAGCAGCCAACTTCAGGGGAATCAGCCCCAGCATTTT
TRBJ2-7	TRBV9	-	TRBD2	CASSPRLAGNNEQYF	TGTGCCAGCAGCCCTCGACTAGCGGGAAATAACGAGCAGTACTTC
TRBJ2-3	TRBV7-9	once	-	CASSMTGLSTDTQYF	TGTGCCAGCAGCATGACAGGCCTTAGCACAGATACGCAGTATTTT
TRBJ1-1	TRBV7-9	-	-	CASSLQGLNTEAFF	TGTGCCAGCAGCTTGCAGGGCCTGAACACTGAAGCTTTCTTT
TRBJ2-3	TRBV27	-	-	CASSLSGGKADTQYF	TGTGCCAGCAGTTTATCAGGGGGTAAAGCAGATACGCAGTATTTT
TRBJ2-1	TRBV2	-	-	CASRNHVVAAREQFF	TGTGCCAGCAGAAACCACGTGGTAGCGGCTCGGGAGCAGTTCTTC
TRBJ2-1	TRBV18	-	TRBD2	CASSPGTSGAYNEQFF	TGTGCCAGCTCACCAGGGACTAGCGGGGCCTACAATGAGCAGTTCTTC
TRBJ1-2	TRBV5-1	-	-	CASRDLGDYGYTF	TGCGCCAGCAGGGATCTGGGAGACTATGGCTACACCTTC
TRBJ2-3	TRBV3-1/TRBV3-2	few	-	CASSPGETTSVTDTQYF	TGTGCCAGCAGCCCAGGTGAGACCACCTCAGTCACAGATACGCAGTATTTT
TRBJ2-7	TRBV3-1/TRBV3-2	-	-	CASSQASSSDEQYF	TGTGCCAGCAGCCAAGCCTCTAGCTCTGACGAGCAGTACTTC
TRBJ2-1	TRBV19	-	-	CASSIVFSSSYNEQFF	TGTGCCAGTAGTATTGTATTTTCGAGCTCCTACAATGAGCAGTTCTTC
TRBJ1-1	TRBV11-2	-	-	CASSLDRMNTEAFF	TGTGCCAGCAGCTTAGACAGGATGAACACTGAAGCTTTCTTT
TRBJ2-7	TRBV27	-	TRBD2	CASSASGSGDEQYF	TGTGCCAGCAGCGCTAGCGGGAGTGGGGACGAGCAGTACTTC
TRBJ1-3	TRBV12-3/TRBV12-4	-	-	CASVAGGNTIYF	TGTGCCAGCGTGGCGGGGGGGAACACCATATATTTT
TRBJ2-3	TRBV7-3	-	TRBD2	CASSLSPAGEKDTQYF	TGTGCCAGCAGCTTAAGTCCAGCGGGAGAGAAGGATACGCAGTATTTT
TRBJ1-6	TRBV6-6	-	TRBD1	CASSQDRVRGSSYNSPLHF	TGTGCCAGCAGTCAGGACAGGGTGAGGGGTAGCTCCTATAATTCACCCCTCCACTTT
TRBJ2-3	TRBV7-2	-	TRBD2	CASSLSRSGWDTQYF	TGTGCCAGCAGCTTAAGTCGTAGCGGGTGGGATACGCAGTATTTT
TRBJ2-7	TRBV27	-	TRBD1	CASSLRGPGRYEQYF	TGTGCCAGCAGTTTAAGGGGGCCGGGGAGATACGAGCAGTACTTC
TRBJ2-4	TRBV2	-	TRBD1	CASSVSRTGENIQYF	TGTGCCAGCAGTGTGTCCCGGACAGGAGAAAACATTCAGTACTTC
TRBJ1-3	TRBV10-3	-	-	CAISVAPLSGNTIYF	TGTGCCATCAGTGTAGCCCCACTCTCTGGAAACACCATATATTTT
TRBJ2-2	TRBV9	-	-	CASSRRLNTGELFF	TGTGCCAGCAGCCGTCGACTTAACACCGGGGAGCTGTTTTTT
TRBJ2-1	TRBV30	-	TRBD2	CAWSPGLAGAEEQFF	TGTGCCTGGAGCCCTGGACTAGCGGGAGCGGAAGAGCAGTTCTTC
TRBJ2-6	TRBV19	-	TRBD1	CASSMGDRTGANVLTF	TGTGCCAGTAGTATGGGGGACAGGACTGGGGCCAACGTCCTGACTTTC
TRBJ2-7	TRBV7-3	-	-	CASRTPETAAYEQYF	TGTGCCAGCAGGACCCCGGAGACGGCGGCCTACGAGCAGTACTTC
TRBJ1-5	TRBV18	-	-	CASSPSAGSNQPQHF	TGTGCCAGCTCACCGTCCGCGGGAAGCAATCAGCCCCAGCATTTT